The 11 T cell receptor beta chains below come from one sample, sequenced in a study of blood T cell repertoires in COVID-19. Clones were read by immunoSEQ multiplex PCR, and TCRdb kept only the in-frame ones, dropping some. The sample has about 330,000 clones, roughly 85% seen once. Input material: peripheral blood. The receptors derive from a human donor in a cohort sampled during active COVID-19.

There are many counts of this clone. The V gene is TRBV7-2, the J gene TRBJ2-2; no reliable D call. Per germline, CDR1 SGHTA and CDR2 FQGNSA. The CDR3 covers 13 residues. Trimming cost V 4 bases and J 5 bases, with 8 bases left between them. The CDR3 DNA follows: TGTGCCAGCAGCTCCGGGTGGACCGGGGAGCTGTTTTTT. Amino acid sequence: CASSSGWTGELFF.

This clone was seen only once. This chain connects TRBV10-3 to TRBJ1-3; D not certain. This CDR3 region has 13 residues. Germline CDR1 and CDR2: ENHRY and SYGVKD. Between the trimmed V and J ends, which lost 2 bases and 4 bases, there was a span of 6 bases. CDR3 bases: TGTGCCATCAGTGAGGCGGTCGGAAACACCATATATTTT. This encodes CAISEAVGNTIYF.

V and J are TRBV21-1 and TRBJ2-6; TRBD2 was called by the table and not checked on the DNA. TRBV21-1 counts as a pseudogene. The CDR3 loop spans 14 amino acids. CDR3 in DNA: TGTGCCAGCGAAGTAAAACTGGGGGCCAACGTCCTGACTTTC. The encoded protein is CASEVKLGANVLTF.

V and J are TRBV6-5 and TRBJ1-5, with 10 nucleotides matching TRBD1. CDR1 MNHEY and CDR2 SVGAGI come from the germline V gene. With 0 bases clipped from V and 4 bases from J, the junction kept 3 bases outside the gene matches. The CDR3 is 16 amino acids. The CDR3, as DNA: TGTGCCAGCAGTTACTCGAGGGGACAGGGGAATCAGCCCCAGCATTTT. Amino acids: CASSYSRGQGNQPQHF.

The CDR3 protein is CASVGGRYTGELFF. DNA for the CDR3: TGTGCCAGTGTGGGGGGGAGATACACCGGGGAGCTGTTTTTT. The chain joins TRBV19 to TRBJ2-2; 7 bases agree with TRBD2. The CDR3 length is 14 residues. Germline V gene sequence: CDR1 LNHDA, CDR2 SQIVND (reference sequence). V lost 8 bases and J lost 3; bases outside the gene matches: 6.

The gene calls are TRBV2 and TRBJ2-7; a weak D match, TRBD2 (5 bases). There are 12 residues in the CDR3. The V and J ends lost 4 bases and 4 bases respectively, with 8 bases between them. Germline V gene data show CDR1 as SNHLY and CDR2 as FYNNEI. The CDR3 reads CASSVRDYEQYF. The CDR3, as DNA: TGTGCCAGCAGTGTGAGGGATTACGAGCAGTACTTC.

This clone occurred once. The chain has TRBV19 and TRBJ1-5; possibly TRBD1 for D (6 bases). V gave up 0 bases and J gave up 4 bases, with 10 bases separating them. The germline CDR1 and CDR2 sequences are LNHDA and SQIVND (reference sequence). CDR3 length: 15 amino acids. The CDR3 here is CASSIDRGENQPQHF. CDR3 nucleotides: TGTGCCAGTAGTATAGACAGGGGTGAGAATCAGCCCCAGCATTTT.

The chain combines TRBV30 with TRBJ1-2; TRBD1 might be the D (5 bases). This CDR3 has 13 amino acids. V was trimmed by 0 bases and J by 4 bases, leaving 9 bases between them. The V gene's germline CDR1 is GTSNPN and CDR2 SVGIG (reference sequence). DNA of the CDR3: TGTGCCTGGAGTGTGGTACAGGCCTATGGCTACACCTTC. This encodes CAWSVVQAYGYTF.

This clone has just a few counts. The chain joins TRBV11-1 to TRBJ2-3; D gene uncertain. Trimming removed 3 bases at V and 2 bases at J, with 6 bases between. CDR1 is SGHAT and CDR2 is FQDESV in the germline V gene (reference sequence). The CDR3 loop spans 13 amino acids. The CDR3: CASSLSDTDTQYF. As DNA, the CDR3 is TGTGCCAGCAGCTTGTCAGACACAGATACGCAGTATTTT.

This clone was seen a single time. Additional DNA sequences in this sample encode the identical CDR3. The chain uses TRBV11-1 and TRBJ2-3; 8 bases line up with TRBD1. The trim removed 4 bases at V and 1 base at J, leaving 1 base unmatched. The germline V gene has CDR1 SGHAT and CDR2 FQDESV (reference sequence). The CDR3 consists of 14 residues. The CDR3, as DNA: TGTGCCAGCAGCTCGGGACAGGGCACAGATACGCAGTATTTT. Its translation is CASSSGQGTDTQYF.

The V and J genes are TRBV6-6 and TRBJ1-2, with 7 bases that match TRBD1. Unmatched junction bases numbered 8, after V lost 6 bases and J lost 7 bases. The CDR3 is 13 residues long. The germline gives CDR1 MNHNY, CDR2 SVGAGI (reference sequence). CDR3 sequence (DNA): TGTGCCAGCAGCCGTGGACAGGAGTCTGGCTACACCTTC. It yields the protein CASSRGQESGYTF.